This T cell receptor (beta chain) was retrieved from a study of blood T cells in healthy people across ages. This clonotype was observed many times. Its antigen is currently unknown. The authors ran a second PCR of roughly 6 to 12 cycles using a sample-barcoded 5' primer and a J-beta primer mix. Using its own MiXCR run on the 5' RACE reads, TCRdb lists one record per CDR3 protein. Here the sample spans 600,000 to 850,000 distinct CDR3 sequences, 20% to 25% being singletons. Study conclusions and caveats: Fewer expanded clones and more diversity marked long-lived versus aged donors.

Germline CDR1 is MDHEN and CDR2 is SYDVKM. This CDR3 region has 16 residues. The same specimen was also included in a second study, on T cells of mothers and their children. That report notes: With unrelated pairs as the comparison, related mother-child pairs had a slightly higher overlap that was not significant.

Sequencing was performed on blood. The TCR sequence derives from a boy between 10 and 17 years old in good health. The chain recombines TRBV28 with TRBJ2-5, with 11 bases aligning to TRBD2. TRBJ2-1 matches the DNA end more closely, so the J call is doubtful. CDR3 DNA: TGTGCCAGCAGTTTATCAGGGACTAGCGGAGACAATGAGCAGTTCTTC. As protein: CASSLSGTSGDNEQFF.